The 24 T cell receptor beta chains in this list originate from one sample, sequenced in a study of human T cells and chemical hapten exposure (dated by TCRdb to about 2021). Per the publication, the time point label means: patch test 2, 6 weeks after DPC sensitization. Reading the label with the study, this specimen's treatment or condition is: therapeutic diphenylcyclopropenone sensitization with weekly scalp DPC. Library preparation employed RACE. TCRdb shows the sequencer as NextSeq 500. The raw public reads went through TCRdb reprocessing: fastp at Q25, MiXCR clone calling, in-frame beta chains kept. When rows share a CDR3 protein, they turn into one entry using the most common DNA and genes. In this sample the table shows 330,000 or so distinct CDR3 sequences, under 6.5% of which occur a single time. The top ten clonotypes cover under 7% of the sample. Sample: whole blood, taken in connection with sensitization to the hapten diphenylcyclopropenone (DPC). Source of these receptors: a woman aged 18-30 years with alopecia areata. Some clones in this sample may be carry-over from other donors' samples.

The chain employs TRBV28 and TRBJ2-7; D might be TRBD1 or TRBD2, each matching 6 bases. Trimming stripped 5 bases from V and 1 base from J, with 18 bases between. CDR1 MDHEN and CDR2 SYDVKM come from the germline V gene. The CDR3 has 16 amino acids. DNA for the CDR3: TGTGCCAGCAGTCGCCGGGGGCTGTATGGTTCCTACGAGCAGTACTTC. This encodes CASSRRGLYGSYEQYF.

This clonotype was seen at least ten times. The V call is TRBV4-2, the J call TRBJ2-1; tentative D call: TRBD2 (6 bases). CDR1 LGHNA and CDR2 YNFKEQ come from the germline V gene. V lost 3 bases to trimming and J lost 10 bases, with 16 bases between them. The CDR3 is 14 amino acids. The CDR3 DNA reads TGTGCCAGCAGCCAGGACCCTTCGGGGGAAGAGCAGTTCTTC. It translates to CASSQDPSGEEQFF.

V is TRBV6-1 and J is TRBJ2-1; the match to TRBD2 covers 8 bases. CDR3 length equals 15 residues. CDR1 is MNHNS, CDR2 SASEGT, per germline. Trimming at V came to 4 bases and at J to 7 bases, leaving 9 bases not matched to a gene. The DNA for the CDR3 is TGTGCCAGCAGTGCAGGCGGGGGGCAAAGAAATGAGCAGTTCTTC. It codes for CASSAGGGQRNEQFF.

At least ten counts were recorded for this clonotype. The chain combines TRBV4-1 with TRBJ2-3; weak D call: TRBD2 (5 bases). V dropped 3 bases and J dropped 3 bases, with 7 bases sitting between them. In germline, CDR1 is MGHRA, CDR2 YSYEKL. The CDR3 extends over 13 amino acids. As DNA, the CDR3 is TGCGCCAGCAGCCAGGAGGAAACAGATACGCAGTATTTT. Translating gives CASSQEETDTQYF.

This clonotype showed up just a few times. The J gene is TRBJ2-5, the V gene TRBV29-1; the match to TRBD2 covers 8 bases. V gave up 3 bases and J gave up 1 base; unmatched junction bases: 4. This CDR3 has 14 amino acids. The germline gives CDR1 SQVTM, CDR2 ANQGSEA. The chain's CDR3 is CSVDDRGGQETQYF. Here the CDR3 DNA reads TGCAGCGTTGACGACCGGGGGGGCCAAGAGACCCAGTACTTC.

This clonotype turned up a few times. The chain joins TRBV12-3 or TRBV12-4 to TRBJ2-5; D possibly corresponds to TRBD1 (5 bases). V lost 5 bases, J lost 4 bases, and 11 bases lay in between. There are 13 residues in the CDR3. CDR3 protein: CASSPGQLETQYF. CDR3 DNA: TGTGCCAGCAGTCCCGGACAACTAGAGACCCAGTACTTC.

The genes are TRBV5-1 and TRBJ2-2; TRBD2 might be the D (7 bases). The length of the CDR3 is 15 residues. Per germline, CDR1 SGHRS and CDR2 YFSETQ. V lost 2 bases and J lost 4, with 12 bases in between. In nucleotides, the CDR3 is TGCGCCAGCAGCTTCGGGGGGCTGAGCACCGGGGAGCTGTTTTTT. This sequence encodes CASSFGGLSTGELFF.

In this sample, this clonotype turned up many times. CDR3 coding DNA: TGTGCCAGTTCAGGACCCCCATACAATGAGCAGTTCTTC. It translates to CASSGPPYNEQFF. The chain uses TRBV19 and TRBJ2-1; D remains unclear. The germline V gene encodes CDR1 LNHDA and CDR2 SQIVND (reference sequence). Trimming shortened V by 8 bases and J by 4 bases, and 12 bases separated the two germline ends. The CDR3 consists of 13 residues.

This clonotype was picked up a small number of times. The genes are TRBV6-2 or TRBV6-3 and TRBJ2-3, with 9 bases fitting TRBD2. The CDR3 loop spans 17 amino acids. V was pared by 0 bases and J by 2 bases, with 6 bases of the junction left unmatched. Germline assignment: CDR1 MNHEY and CDR2 SVGEGT. CDR3 protein: CASSYSRLAGFTDTQYF. The CDR3, as DNA: TGTGCCAGCAGTTACTCGAGGCTAGCGGGATTCACAGATACGCAGTATTTT.

This clonotype was detected many times. The V gene is TRBV7-2, the J gene TRBJ1-6; 8 nucleotides agree with TRBD1. The CDR3 is 15 residues long. V lost 5 bases to trimming and J lost 10 bases; unmatched junction nucleotides: 10. Germline V CDR1 and CDR2: SGHTA, FQGNSA. The CDR3 spells CASSLPDRAGSPLHF. CDR3 in DNA: TGTGCCAGCAGCCTCCCGGACAGGGCTGGGTCACCCCTCCACTTT.

This clonotype was seen at least ten times. The J gene is TRBJ2-4, the V gene TRBV6-2 or TRBV6-3, with D possibly being TRBD2 (6 bases). The CDR3 runs to 13 residues. Germline V lookup: CDR1 MNHEY, CDR2 SVGEGT. Trimming removed 8 bases at V and 0 bases at J, with 8 bases between. The CDR3 spells CASRGIAKNIQYF. The CDR3 nucleotides are TGTGCCAGCCGGGGGATAGCCAAAAACATTCAGTACTTC.

This clonotype was seen many times. The CDR3 bases are TGTGCCAGCAGCTTGTTGAGTGGCGCAGATACGCAGTATTTT. It codes for CASSLLSGADTQYF. V gene TRBV5-4 combines with J gene TRBJ2-3; D is unresolved. Trimming shortened V by 1 base and J by 4 bases, and 10 bases separated the two germline ends. The CDR3 runs 14 residues. Germline CDR1 SGHNT, CDR2 YYREEE (reference sequence).

This clonotype was seen many times. The J gene is TRBJ1-6, the V gene TRBV5-1; no definite D call. Trimming pared 0 bases from V and 10 bases from J, leaving 23 bases between. The CDR3 sequence is 18 residues long. Germline CDR1 and CDR2: SGHRS and YFSETQ. The CDR3 loop is CASSLVGTTGVGLSPLHF. CDR3 nucleotides: TGCGCCAGCAGCTTGGTCGGCACAACGGGTGTAGGACTCTCACCCCTCCACTTT.

This clonotype was seen repeatedly, ten times or more. This chain links TRBV7-9 with TRBJ2-1; D gene unclear. Germline-derived CDR1 and CDR2 are SEHNR and FQNEAQ (reference sequence). This CDR3 has 13 amino acids. Trimming left V 5 bases short and J 5 bases short, with 10 bases between. The CDR3 nucleotides are TGTGCCAGCAGCCTTATACAGAACAATGAGCAGTTCTTC. Its protein is CASSLIQNNEQFF.

The sample holds many counts of this clonotype. The chain is built from TRBV6-2 or TRBV6-3 and TRBJ1-6; D is unclear. Germline assignment: CDR1 MNHEY and CDR2 SVGEGT. V was clipped by 7 bases and J by 1 base, with 14 bases between them. The CDR3 has 16 residues. The CDR3 coding sequence is TGTGCCAGCAACCAACCGGACGGGTCCTATAATTCACCCCTCCACTTT. It encodes CASNQPDGSYNSPLHF.

Many counts were recorded for this clonotype. The CDR3: CASSSDISTEAFF. CDR3 bases: TGCGCCAGCAGCTCAGACATCTCCACTGAAGCTTTCTTT. V and J are TRBV5-1 and TRBJ1-1; D call uncertain. The CDR3 is 13 amino acids. Germline CDR1 is SGHRS and CDR2 is YFSETQ. V lost 3 bases to trimming and J lost 4 bases, with 10 bases between them.

This clonotype has a count of ten or more. CDR3 sequence: CASTESTGTGAFF. CDR3 nucleotides: TGTGCCAGCACCGAGTCAACAGGAACGGGGGCTTTCTTT. The chain is built from TRBV7-2 and TRBJ1-1, with D tentatively TRBD1 (5 bases). Deletions cut 7 bases from V and 11 bases from J, with 20 bases between. CDR1 SGHTA and CDR2 FQGNSA come from the germline V gene. There are 13 residues in the CDR3.

This clonotype appeared a single time. The rearrangement joins TRBV6-1 to TRBJ2-3; TRBD1 might be the D (5 bases). V was trimmed by 2 bases and J by 3 bases, leaving 12 bases between them. CDR3 size: 15 residues. Germline-derived CDR1 and CDR2 are MNHNS and SASEGT. CDR3 nucleotides: TGTGCCAGCAGTGAACACCCCCCAGGGACAGATACGCAGTATTTT. It encodes CASSEHPPGTDTQYF.

The chain joins TRBV12-3 or TRBV12-4 to TRBJ1-2; TRBD1 is a possible D gene (6 bases). The CDR3 length is 13 residues. The ends were cut back, 2 bases at V and 4 bases at J, with 8 bases in the middle. The CDR3 is CASSLMGAYGYTF. CDR3 coding DNA: TGTGCCAGCAGTTTAATGGGGGCCTATGGCTACACCTTC.

This clonotype has just a few counts. In DNA, the CDR3 is TGTGCCAGCAGTTTTTTAGGGGGCGCGGAAAACATTCAGTACTTC. Protein: CASSFLGGAENIQYF. This sequence joins TRBV27 and TRBJ2-4; 7 bases are shared with TRBD1. Germline V CDR1 and CDR2: MNHEY, SMNVEV (reference sequence). The CDR3 has 15 residues. The junction had 7 bases not matched to a gene; V was cut back by 3 bases and J by 5 bases.

Regarding this clonotype: A single base separates this from a much larger clone, so it may be a read error. The rearrangement uses TRBV29-1 and TRBJ1-2; 7 positions match TRBD1. The junction had 9 bases not matched to a gene; V was cut back by 4 bases and J by 1 base. This CDR3 is built from 15 residues. Per germline, CDR1 SQVTM and CDR2 ANQGSEA. The CDR3: CSVVARRDSNYGYTF. The CDR3 DNA follows: TGCAGCGTTGTAGCGCGAAGGGACAGTAACTATGGCTACACCTTC.

The chain combines TRBV4-3 with TRBJ1-1, with D possibly matching TRBD1 (5 bases). V lost 0 bases and J lost 5, with 13 bases in between. The CDR3 length is 15 residues. Germline V lookup: CDR1 LGHNA, CDR2 YSLEER. The DNA of the CDR3 is TGCGCCAGCAGCCAAGAGGGGGGAGTCGGGACTGAAGCTTTCTTT. It codes for CASSQEGGVGTEAFF.

In regard to this clonotype: The junction and the germline gene differ at one end; a read error may be behind it. The rearrangement joins TRBV7-9 to TRBJ2-5; D possibly corresponds to TRBD2 (5 bases). Looked up from germline, CDR1 is SEHNR and CDR2 is FQNEAQ (reference sequence). The CDR3 consists of 14 residues. In DNA form, the CDR3 reads TGTGCCAGCAGCCTAGCAAGCTCTCAAGAGACCCAGTACTTC. Translation gives CASSLASSQETQYF.

This clonotype appeared many times. The chain joins TRBV14 to TRBJ1-4, with 8 nucleotides matching TRBD1. The germline CDR1 and CDR2 sequences are SGHDN and FVKESK. This CDR3 has 17 residues. Trimming removed 0 bases from V and 7 bases from J; junction bases left unmatched: 10. The CDR3, as DNA: TGTGCCAGCAGCCAAGAGTTGGGTACAGGGGGACGTGAAAAACTGTTTTTT. Protein product: CASSQELGTGGREKLFF. The entire variable domain, with the rest obtained from reference TRBV14 and TRBJ1-4, is as follows: EAGVTQFPSHSVIEKGQTVTLRCDPISGHDNLYWYRRVMGKEIKFLLHFVKESKQDESGMPNNRFLAERTGGTYSTLKVQPAELEDSGVYFCASSQELGTGGREKLFFGSGTQLSVL.